The entry below gives a single T cell receptor beta chain sequence along with its context. Evenly divided among several immunoSEQ plates was the genomic DNA of each subset. The assay was immunoSEQ multiplex PCR, and TCRdb's table has in-frame clones only and misses some. The table has about 110,000 clones, about 70% seen once; the top ten hold approximately 25%. The sample is drawn from a study of shared clonotypes between healthy human individuals. This CDR3 has 17 amino acids. CDR1 and CDR2 (germline): SQVTM, ANQGSEA. Trimming removed 6 bases from V and 0 bases from J, with 21 bases in between. The sample taken for sequencing was memory CD8+ T cells sorted from blood. Subset described: CD45RO+ cells pooled with CCR7-negative TemRA cells. This clonotype was sampled from a woman in her 30s in good health. V and J are TRBV29-1 and TRBJ1-3, with D perhaps TRBD1 (6 bases). The CDR3 region is CSVQKGGAVGSGNTIYF. CDR3 bases: TGCAGCGTCCAAAAGGGGGGGGCAGTCGGCTCTGGAAACACCATATATTTT. The full variable domain, with the rest looked up from reference TRBV29-1 and TRBJ1-3, is SAVISQKPSRDICQRGTSLTIQCQVDSQVTMMFWYRQQPGQSLTLIATANQGSEATYESGFVIDKFPISRPNLTFSTLTVSNMSPEDSSIYLCSVQKGGAVGSGNTIYFGEGSWLTVV.